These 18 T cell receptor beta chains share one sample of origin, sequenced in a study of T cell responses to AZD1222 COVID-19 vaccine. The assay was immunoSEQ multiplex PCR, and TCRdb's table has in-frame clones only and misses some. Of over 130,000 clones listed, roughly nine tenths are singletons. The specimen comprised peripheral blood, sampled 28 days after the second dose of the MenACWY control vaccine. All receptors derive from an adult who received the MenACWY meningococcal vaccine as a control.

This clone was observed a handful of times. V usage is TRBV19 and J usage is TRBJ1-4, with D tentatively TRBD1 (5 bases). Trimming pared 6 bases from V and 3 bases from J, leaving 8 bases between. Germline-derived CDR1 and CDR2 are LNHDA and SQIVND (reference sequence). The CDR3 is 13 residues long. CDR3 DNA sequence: TGTGCCAGTAGGGACACTTCTAATGAAAAACTGTTTTTT. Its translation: CASRDTSNEKLFF. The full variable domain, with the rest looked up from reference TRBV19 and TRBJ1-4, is DGGITQSPKYLFRKEGQNVTLSCEQNLNHDAMYWYRQDPGQGLRLIYYSQIVNDFQKGDIAEGYSVSREKKESFPLTVTSAQKNPTAFYLCASRDTSNEKLFFGSGTQLSVL.

The CDR3 region has the DNA TGCGCCAGCAGCCCGGACACCGCAACTAATGAAAAACTGTTTTTT. It yields the protein CASSPDTATNEKLFF. The genes are TRBV5-1 and TRBJ1-4; D perhaps matches TRBD1 (5 bases). Trimming cost V 4 bases and J 0 bases, with 10 bases left between them. Germline V gene data show CDR1 as SGHRS and CDR2 as YFSETQ. This CDR3 is built from 15 residues.

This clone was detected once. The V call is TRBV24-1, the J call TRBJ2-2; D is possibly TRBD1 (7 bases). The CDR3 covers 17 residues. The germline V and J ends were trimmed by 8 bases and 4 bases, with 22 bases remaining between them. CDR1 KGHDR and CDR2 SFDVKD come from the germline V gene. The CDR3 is CATKASGGLVGTGELFF. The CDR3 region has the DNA TGTGCCACCAAAGCGTCAGGGGGGCTCGTCGGCACCGGGGAGCTGTTTTTT.

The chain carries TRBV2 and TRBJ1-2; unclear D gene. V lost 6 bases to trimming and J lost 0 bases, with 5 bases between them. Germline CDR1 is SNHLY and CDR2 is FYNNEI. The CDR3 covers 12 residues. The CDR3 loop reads CASSFPNYGYTF. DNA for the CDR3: TGTGCCAGCAGCTTCCCTAACTATGGCTACACCTTC.

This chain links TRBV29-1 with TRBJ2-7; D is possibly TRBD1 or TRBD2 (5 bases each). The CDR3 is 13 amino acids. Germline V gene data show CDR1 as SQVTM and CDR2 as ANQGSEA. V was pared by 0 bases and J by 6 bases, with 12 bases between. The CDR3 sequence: CSVEEVGRGEQYF. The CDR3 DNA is TGCAGCGTTGAAGAAGTGGGACGTGGCGAGCAGTACTTC.

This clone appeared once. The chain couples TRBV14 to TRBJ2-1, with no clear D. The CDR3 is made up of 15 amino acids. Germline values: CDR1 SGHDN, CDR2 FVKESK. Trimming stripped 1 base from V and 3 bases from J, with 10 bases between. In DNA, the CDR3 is TGTGCCAGCAGCCAAGTCAAGCCCCTCTACAATGAGCAGTTCTTC. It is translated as CASSQVKPLYNEQFF.

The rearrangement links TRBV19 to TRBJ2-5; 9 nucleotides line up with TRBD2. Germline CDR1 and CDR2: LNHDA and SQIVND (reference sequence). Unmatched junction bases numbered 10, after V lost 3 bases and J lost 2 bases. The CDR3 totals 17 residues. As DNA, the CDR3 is TGTGCCAGTAGTATCCGCCCGGCTAGCGGGGTGCAAGAGACCCAGTACTTC. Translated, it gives CASSIRPASGVQETQYF.

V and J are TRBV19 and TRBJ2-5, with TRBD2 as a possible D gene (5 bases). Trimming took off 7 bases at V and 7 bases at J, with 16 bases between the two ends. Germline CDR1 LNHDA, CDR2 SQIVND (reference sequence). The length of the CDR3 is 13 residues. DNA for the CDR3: TGTGCCAGTATGAGGAACGGGGTGGGGACCCAGTACTTC. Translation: CASMRNGVGTQYF.

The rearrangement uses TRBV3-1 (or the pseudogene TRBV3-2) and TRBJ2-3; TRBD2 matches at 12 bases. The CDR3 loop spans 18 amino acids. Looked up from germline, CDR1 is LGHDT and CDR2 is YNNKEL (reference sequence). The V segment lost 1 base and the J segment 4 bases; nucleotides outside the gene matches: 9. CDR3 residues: CASSQGSGLAGWADTQYF. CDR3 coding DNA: TGTGCCAGCAGCCAAGGGTCCGGACTAGCGGGGTGGGCAGATACGCAGTATTTT.

This chain's CDR3 is CASSALRENTGELFF. The CDR3 DNA reads as TGTGCCAGCTCAGCGTTGCGGGAGAACACCGGGGAGCTGTTTTTT. This rearrangement joins TRBV18 to TRBJ2-2; a weak D match, TRBD2 (6 bases). Trimming took 5 bases from V and 1 from J, leaving 11 bases between them. CDR1 is KGHSH, CDR2 LQKENI, per germline. This CDR3 region has 15 residues.

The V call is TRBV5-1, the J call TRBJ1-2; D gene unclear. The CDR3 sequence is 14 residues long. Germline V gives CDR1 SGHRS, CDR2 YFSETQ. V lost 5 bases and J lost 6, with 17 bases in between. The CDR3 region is CASSLEPGSHGYTF. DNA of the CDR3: TGCGCCAGCAGTTTAGAACCAGGTAGCCATGGCTACACCTTC.

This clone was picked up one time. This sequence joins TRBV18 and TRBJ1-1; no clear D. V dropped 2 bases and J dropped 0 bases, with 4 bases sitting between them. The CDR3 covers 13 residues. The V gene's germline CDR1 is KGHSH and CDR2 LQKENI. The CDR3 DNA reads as TGTGCCAGCTCACCAGGGTTGAACACTGAAGCTTTCTTT. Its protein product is CASSPGLNTEAFF.

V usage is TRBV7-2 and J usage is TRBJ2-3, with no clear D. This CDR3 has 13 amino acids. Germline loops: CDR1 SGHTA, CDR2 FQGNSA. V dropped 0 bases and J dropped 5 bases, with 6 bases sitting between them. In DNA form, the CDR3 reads TGTGCCAGCAGCTTAGCGTTTGGAGATACGCAGTATTTT. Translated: CASSLAFGDTQYF.

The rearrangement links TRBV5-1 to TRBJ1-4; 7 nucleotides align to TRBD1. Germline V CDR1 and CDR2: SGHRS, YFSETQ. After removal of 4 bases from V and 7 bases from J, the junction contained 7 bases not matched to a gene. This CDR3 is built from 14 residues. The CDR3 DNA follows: TGCGCCAGCAGCATGAGGGGGCTGAGTGAAAAACTGTTTTTT. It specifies CASSMRGLSEKLFF.

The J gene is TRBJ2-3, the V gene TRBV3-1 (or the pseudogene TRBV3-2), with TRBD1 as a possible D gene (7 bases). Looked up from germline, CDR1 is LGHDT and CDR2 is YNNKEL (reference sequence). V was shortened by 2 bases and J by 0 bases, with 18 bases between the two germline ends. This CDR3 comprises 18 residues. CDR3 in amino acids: CASSQKPPTGTSTDTQYF. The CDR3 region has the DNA TGTGCCAGCAGCCAAAAGCCCCCGACAGGGACTAGCACAGATACGCAGTATTTT.

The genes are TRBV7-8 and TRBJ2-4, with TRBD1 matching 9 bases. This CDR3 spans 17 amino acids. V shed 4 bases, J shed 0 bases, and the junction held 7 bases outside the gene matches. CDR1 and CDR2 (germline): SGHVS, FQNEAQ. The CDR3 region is CASSWGQGTLAKNIQYF. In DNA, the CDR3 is TGTGCCAGCAGCTGGGGACAGGGAACACTAGCCAAAAACATTCAGTACTTC.

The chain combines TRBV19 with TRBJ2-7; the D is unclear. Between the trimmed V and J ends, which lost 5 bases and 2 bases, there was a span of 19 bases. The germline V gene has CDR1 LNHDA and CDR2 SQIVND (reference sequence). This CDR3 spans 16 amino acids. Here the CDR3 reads CASSPGESPGPYEQYF. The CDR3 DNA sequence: TGTGCCAGTAGTCCCGGAGAGTCCCCAGGCCCCTACGAGCAGTACTTC.

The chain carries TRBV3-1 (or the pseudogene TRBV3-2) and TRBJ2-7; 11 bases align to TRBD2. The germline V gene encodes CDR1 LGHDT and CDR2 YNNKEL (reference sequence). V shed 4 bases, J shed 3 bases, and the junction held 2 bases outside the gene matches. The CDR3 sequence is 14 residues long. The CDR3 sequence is CASSLTSGGYEQYF. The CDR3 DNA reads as TGTGCCAGCAGCCTCACTAGCGGGGGCTACGAGCAGTACTTC.